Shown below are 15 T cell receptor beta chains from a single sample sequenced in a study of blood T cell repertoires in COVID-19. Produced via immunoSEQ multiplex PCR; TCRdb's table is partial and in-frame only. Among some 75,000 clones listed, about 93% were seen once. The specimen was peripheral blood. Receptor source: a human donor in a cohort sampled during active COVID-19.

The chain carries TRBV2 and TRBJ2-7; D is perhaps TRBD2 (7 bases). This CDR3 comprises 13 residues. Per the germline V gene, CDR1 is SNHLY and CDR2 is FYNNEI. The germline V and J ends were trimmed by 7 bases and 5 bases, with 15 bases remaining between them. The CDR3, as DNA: TGTGCCAGCAATGTGGGGGGGCTGGACGAGCAGTACTTC. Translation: CASNVGGLDEQYF.

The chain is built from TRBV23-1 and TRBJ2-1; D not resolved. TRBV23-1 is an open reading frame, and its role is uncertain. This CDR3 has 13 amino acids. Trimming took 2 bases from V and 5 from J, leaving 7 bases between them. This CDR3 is CASSQKSDNEQFF. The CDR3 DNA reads TGCGCCAGCAGTCAAAAGTCAGACAATGAGCAGTTCTTC.

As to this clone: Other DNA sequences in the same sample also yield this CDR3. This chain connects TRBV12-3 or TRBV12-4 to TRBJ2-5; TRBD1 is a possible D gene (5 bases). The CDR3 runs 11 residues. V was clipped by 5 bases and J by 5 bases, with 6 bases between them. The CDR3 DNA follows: TGTGCCAGCAGTCCAGGGGAGACCCAGTACTTC. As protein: CASSPGETQYF.

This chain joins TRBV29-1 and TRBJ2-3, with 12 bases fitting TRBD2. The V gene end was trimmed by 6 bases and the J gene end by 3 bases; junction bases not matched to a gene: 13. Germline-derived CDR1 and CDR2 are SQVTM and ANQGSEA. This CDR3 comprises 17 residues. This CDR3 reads CSVRGLSTSGGTDTQYF. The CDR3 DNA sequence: TGCAGCGTCCGAGGACTGTCGACTAGCGGGGGTACAGATACGCAGTATTTT.

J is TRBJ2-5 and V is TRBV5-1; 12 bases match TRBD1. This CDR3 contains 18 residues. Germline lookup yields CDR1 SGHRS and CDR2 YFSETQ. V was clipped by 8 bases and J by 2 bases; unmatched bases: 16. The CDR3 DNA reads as TGCGCCAGTTTCCCGGGACAGGGGGCTTTGAGATGGCAAGAGACCCAGTACTTC. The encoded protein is CASFPGQGALRWQETQYF.

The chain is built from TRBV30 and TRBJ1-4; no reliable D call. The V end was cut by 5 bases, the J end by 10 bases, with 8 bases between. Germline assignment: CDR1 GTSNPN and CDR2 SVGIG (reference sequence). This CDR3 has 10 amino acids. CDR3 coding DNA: TGTGCCTGGTTTTCGGGAAAACTGTTTTTT. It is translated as CAWFSGKLFF.

The CDR3 DNA reads TGTGCCAGCAGCTTATCCTGGGTAGGGGCAGATACGCAGTATTTT. It is translated as CASSLSWVGADTQYF. V usage is TRBV7-2 and J usage is TRBJ2-3, with a possible D match to TRBD1 (5 bases). Trimming shortened V by 2 bases and J by 4 bases, and 13 bases separated the two germline ends. There are 15 residues in the CDR3. Germline CDR1 and CDR2: SGHTA and FQGNSA. The whole variable domain, filled in from reference TRBV7-2 and TRBJ2-3, reads GAGVSQSPSNKVTEKGKDVELRCDPISGHTALYWYRQSLGQGLEFLIYFQGNSAPDKSGLPSDRFSAERTGGSVSTLTIQRTQQEDSAVYLCASSLSWVGADTQYFGPGTRLTVL.

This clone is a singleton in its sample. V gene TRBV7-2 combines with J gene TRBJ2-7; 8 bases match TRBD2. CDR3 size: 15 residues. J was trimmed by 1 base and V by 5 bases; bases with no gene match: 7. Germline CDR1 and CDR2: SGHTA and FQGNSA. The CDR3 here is CASSTSGGPSYEQYF. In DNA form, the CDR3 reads TGTGCCAGCAGCACATCGGGGGGGCCGTCCTACGAGCAGTACTTC.

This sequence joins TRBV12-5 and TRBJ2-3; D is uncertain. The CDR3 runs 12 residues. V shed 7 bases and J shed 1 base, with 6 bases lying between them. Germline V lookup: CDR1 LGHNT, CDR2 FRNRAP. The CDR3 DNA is TGTGCTAGTGTCCGGGGCACAGATACGCAGTATTTT. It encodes CASVRGTDTQYF.

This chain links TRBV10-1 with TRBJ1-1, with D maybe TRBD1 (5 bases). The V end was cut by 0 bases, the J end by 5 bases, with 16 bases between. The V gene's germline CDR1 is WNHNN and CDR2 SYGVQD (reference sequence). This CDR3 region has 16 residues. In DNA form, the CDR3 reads TGCGCCAGCAGTGAGTCGTCAGCCGGAAAGGGGACTGAAGCTTTCTTT. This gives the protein CASSESSAGKGTEAFF.

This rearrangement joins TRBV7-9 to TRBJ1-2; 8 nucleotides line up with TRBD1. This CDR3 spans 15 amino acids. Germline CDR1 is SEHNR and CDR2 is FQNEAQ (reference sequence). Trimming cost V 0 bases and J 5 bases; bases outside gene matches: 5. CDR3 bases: TGTGCCAGCAGCTTAGCGGACAGGGCGGCATATGGCTACACCTTC. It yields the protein CASSLADRAAYGYTF.

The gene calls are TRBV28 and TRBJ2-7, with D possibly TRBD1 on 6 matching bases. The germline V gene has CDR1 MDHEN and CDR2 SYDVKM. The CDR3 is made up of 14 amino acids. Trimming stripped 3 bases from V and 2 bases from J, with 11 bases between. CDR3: CASSFQGPTYEQYF. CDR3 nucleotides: TGTGCCAGCAGTTTCCAGGGGCCTACCTACGAGCAGTACTTC.

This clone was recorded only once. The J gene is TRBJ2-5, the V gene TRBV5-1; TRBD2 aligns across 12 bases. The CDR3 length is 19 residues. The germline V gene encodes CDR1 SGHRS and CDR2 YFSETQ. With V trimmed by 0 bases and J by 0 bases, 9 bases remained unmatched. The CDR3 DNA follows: TGCGCCAGCAGCTTGGGCTGGACTAGCGGGGAATCGTACCAAGAGACCCAGTACTTC. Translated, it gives CASSLGWTSGESYQETQYF.

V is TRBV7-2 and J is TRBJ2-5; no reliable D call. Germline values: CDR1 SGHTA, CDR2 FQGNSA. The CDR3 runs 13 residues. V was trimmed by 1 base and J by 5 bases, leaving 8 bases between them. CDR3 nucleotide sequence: TGTGCCAGCAGCTTAGGGCAGAGGGAGACCCAGTACTTC. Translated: CASSLGQRETQYF. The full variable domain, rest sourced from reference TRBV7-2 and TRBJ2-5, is GAGVSQSPSNKVTEKGKDVELRCDPISGHTALYWYRQSLGQGLEFLIYFQGNSAPDKSGLPSDRFSAERTGGSVSTLTIQRTQQEDSAVYLCASSLGQRETQYFGPGTRLLVL.

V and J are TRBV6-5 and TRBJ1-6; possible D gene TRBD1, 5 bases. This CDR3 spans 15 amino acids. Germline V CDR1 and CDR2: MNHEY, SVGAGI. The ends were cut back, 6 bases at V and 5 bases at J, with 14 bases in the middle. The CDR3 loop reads CASRNLSGDNSPLHF. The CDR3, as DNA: TGTGCCAGCAGGAACTTGTCGGGGGATAATTCACCCCTCCACTTT.